This T cell receptor (beta chain) was documented in a study of cytomegalovirus exposure and HLA in healthy donors. Study-wide context: From donors who were HLA-typed, an early data release held around 85 million unique TCRs. Study-wide findings and caveats: Per a prior analysis, the majority of TCR beta V segments were productive roughly 87% or roughly 30% of the time. A missense variant in DCLRE1C was later tied to TCR beta V- and J-gene trimming.

Germline V gives CDR1 SGHTA, CDR2 FQGNSA. The ends lost 1 base at V and 4 bases at J; junction bases unmatched: 7. The CDR3 loop spans 17 amino acids. The count of this clone is one. What it recognizes is unknown. PCR employed 60 Vbeta and 13 Jbeta primers. Profiled with immunoSEQ multiplex PCR; TCRdb holds only in-frame clones, not every one. The table records about 130,000 clones, 70% to 85% of them present only once. The sample comprised PBMCs. This chain uses TRBV7-2 with TRBJ2-5; 12 positions agree with TRBD2. The sequence was collected from a man over 45 in good health and CMV-seronegative. CDR3 sequence (DNA): TGTGCCAGCAGCTTAGTCGTTGAGACTAGCGGGGGAGAGACCCAGTACTTC. Translated: CASSLVVETSGGETQYF.